A selection of T cell receptor beta chains follows, all from one sample in a study of blood T cells in healthy people across ages. From the 5' RACE reads, TCRdb called clonotypes with MiXCR, one entry per CDR3 protein. The sample carries over 500,000 distinct CDR3 sequences, about 29% recorded once. These data are also associated with another study on T cells of mothers and their children.

Sequencing was carried out using blood. These receptors all stem from a boy aged 2 to 10 in good health. The CDR3 runs from the conserved cysteine through the conserved F or W. Each record gives: D gene, clone size, J gene, V gene, CDR3 DNA, CDR3 protein. A D gene is named only where the DNA matches it firmly. Clone size is not always given. Where it is, it says once, few, many or a class for expanded clones.

d_call: -; clone_size: few; j_call: TRBJ1-2; v_call: TRBV12-3/TRBV12-4; cdr3_nt: TGTGCCAGCAGCCGGGTCGACAACTATGGCTACACCTTC; cdr3_aa: CASSRVDNYGYTF
d_call: TRBD2; clone_size: -; j_call: TRBJ2-3; v_call: TRBV3-1; cdr3_nt: TGTGCCAGCAGCCCCCTGGGGACGGGGGGATACACAGATACGCAGTATTTT; cdr3_aa: CASSPLGTGGYTDTQYF
d_call: TRBD2; clone_size: -; j_call: TRBJ2-1; v_call: TRBV2; cdr3_nt: TGTGCCAGAGACGGACTAGCAAACAATGAGCAGTTCTTC; cdr3_aa: CARDGLANNEQFF
d_call: -; clone_size: -; j_call: TRBJ2-1; v_call: TRBV11-2; cdr3_nt: TGTGCCAGCAGCTTGAGTTTGAAAAGCTCCTACAATGAGCAGTTCTTC; cdr3_aa: CASSLSLKSSYNEQFF
d_call: TRBD2; clone_size: -; j_call: TRBJ2-2; v_call: TRBV5-5; cdr3_nt: TGTGCCAGCAGCCTTGGGACTAGCGGGAGGAAAACCGGGGAGCTGTTTTTT; cdr3_aa: CASSLGTSGRKTGELFF
d_call: TRBD1; clone_size: -; j_call: TRBJ2-2; v_call: TRBV6-5; cdr3_nt: TGTGCCAGCAGTATGTTGACAGGGGTTGGCGGGGAGCTGTTTTTT; cdr3_aa: CASSMLTGVGGELFF
d_call: TRBD2; clone_size: few; j_call: TRBJ2-5; v_call: TRBV5-1; cdr3_nt: TGCGCCAGCAGCCCGAGAGTTCTGGGGACTAGAGAGACCCAGTACTTC; cdr3_aa: CASSPRVLGTRETQYF
d_call: TRBD2; clone_size: -; j_call: TRBJ2-1; v_call: TRBV5-4; cdr3_nt: TGTGCCAGCAGCTTGGTTTCCTACAGGGGGCGAGGGACTAGCGGGGGACTCTACAATGTGCAGTTCTTC; cdr3_aa: CASSLVSYRGRGTSGGLYNVQFF
d_call: -; clone_size: -; j_call: TRBJ1-4; v_call: TRBV6-1; cdr3_nt: TGTGCCAGCAGATCCCTGGTAGCGGAAAAACTGTTTTTT; cdr3_aa: CASRSLVAEKLFF
d_call: -; clone_size: -; j_call: TRBJ2-7; v_call: TRBV2; cdr3_nt: TGTGCCAGCAAGGGGCAGAACTCCTACGAGCAGTACTTC; cdr3_aa: CASKGQNSYEQYF
d_call: TRBD2; clone_size: -; j_call: TRBJ2-3; v_call: TRBV11-2; cdr3_nt: TGTATCGGCGGGAGTGGGTGCACAGATACGCAGTATTTT; cdr3_aa: CIGGSGCTDTQYF